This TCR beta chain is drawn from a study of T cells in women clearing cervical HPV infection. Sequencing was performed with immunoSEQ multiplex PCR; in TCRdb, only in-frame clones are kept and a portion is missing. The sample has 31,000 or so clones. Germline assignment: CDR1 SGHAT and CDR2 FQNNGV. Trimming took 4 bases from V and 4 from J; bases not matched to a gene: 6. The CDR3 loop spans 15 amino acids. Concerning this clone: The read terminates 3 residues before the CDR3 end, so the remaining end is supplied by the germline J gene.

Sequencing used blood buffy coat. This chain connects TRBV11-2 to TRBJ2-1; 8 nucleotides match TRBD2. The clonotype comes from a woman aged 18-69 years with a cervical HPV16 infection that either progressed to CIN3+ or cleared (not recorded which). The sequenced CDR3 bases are TGTGCCAGCAGCTCTCCTAGCGGGCGGTACAATGAG. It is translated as CASSSPSGRYNE. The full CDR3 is CASSSPSGRYNEQFF. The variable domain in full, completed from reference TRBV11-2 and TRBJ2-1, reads EAGVAQSPRYKIIEKRQSVAFWCNPISGHATLYWYQQILGQGPKLLIQFQNNGVVDDSQLPKDRFSAERLKGVDSTLKIQPAKLEDSAVYLCASSSPSGRYNEQFFGPGTRLTVL.